These 17 T cell receptor beta chains were sequenced from one sample in a study of shared clonotypes between healthy human individuals. Sequencing was performed with immunoSEQ multiplex PCR; in TCRdb, only in-frame clones are kept and a portion is missing. Of millions of clones listed, roughly nine tenths were seen once; the top ten hold 0.14%. Material for sequencing was naive CD4+ T cells sorted from blood. This sample's subset: CD45RA+ positively selected. All receptors derive from a man aged 18 to 30 in good health.

The chain links TRBV18 to TRBJ2-2; D gene ambiguous. Trimming cost V 8 bases and J 6 bases, with 10 bases left between them. Germline lookup yields CDR1 KGHSH and CDR2 LQKENI. This CDR3 has 12 residues. In DNA, the CDR3 is TGTGCCAGCACAAAAGTCTCCGGGGAGCTGTTTTTT. Translation gives CASTKVSGELFF.

The chain links TRBV29-1 to TRBJ2-7; TRBD1 matches at 10 bases. Per the germline V gene, CDR1 is SQVTM and CDR2 is ANQGSEA. This CDR3 contains 15 residues. V trimming: 4 bases; J trimming: 2 bases; junction bases outside the gene matches: 8. The CDR3 loop reads CSVVGGGQGTYEQYF. CDR3 coding DNA: TGCAGCGTTGTGGGTGGGGGACAGGGGACCTACGAGCAGTACTTC.

The chain recombines TRBV9 with TRBJ2-5; tentatively, D is TRBD2 (6 bases). Looked up from germline, CDR1 is SGDLS and CDR2 is YYNGEE. The CDR3 is 12 residues long. With 3 bases removed from V and 13 bases from J, the gap between germline ends came to 16 bases. CDR3 coding DNA: TGTGCCAGCAGCGACGGGGCGGGGATCTTGTACTTC. This gives the protein CASSDGAGILYF.

About this clone itself: Other nucleotide sequences in the sample specify the same CDR3. The V and J genes are TRBV7-2 and TRBJ2-5; D is ambiguous. CDR1 and CDR2 from the germline V gene are SGHTA and FQGNSA. The germline V and J ends were trimmed by 1 base and 1 base, with 4 bases remaining between them. CDR3 length: 13 residues. The CDR3 sequence: CASSLGSQETQYF. The DNA of the CDR3 is TGTGCCAGCAGCTTAGGCAGCCAAGAGACCCAGTACTTC.

CDR3 sequence reads: CASSSPGGGNIYNEQFF. The CDR3 region has the DNA TGTGCCAGCAGCTCCCCTGGCGGGGGGAATATATACAATGAGCAGTTCTTC. This chain joins TRBV5-4 and TRBJ2-1, with 8 bases lining up with TRBD2. The CDR3 sequence is 17 residues long. Germline V gives CDR1 SGHNT, CDR2 YYREEE (reference sequence). V shed 3 bases and J 4 bases; nucleotides not matched to a gene: 12.

This sequence joins TRBV6-1 and TRBJ2-7; D gene uncertain. This CDR3 has 11 amino acids. The germline V gene encodes CDR1 MNHNS and CDR2 SASEGT. Trimming removed 8 bases at V and 2 bases at J, with 7 bases between. The CDR3 reads CASATTYEQYF. The CDR3 bases are TGTGCCAGCGCTACGACCTACGAGCAGTACTTC.

The chain employs TRBV18 and TRBJ2-7; TRBD2 might be the D (5 bases). This CDR3 is built from 14 residues. V lost 0 bases and J lost 7, with 13 bases in between. CDR1 and CDR2 (germline): KGHSH, LQKENI. The CDR3, as DNA: TGTGCCAGCTCACCACCCGCGACACTAGGGGAGCAGTACTTC. Translated: CASSPPATLGEQYF.

This chain joins TRBV7-3 and TRBJ2-2; D not certain. This CDR3 contains 15 residues. V lost 5 bases, J lost 3 bases, and 13 bases lay in between. In germline, CDR1 is SGHTA, CDR2 FQGTGA. CDR3 sequence reads: CASSADRWDTGELFF. For the CDR3, the DNA is TGTGCCAGCAGCGCAGATCGATGGGACACCGGGGAGCTGTTTTTT.

This clone has a single count. This chain uses TRBV10-3 with TRBJ2-1; a weak D match, TRBD2 (7 bases). The V gene lost 10 bases and the J gene lost 5 bases, with 15 bases spanning the gap. In germline, CDR1 is ENHRY, CDR2 SYGVKD. The CDR3 is 13 amino acids. CDR3 in amino acids: CATLRGGNNEQFF. The CDR3 coding sequence is TGTGCCACCCTGAGGGGGGGGAACAATGAGCAGTTCTTC.

The chain employs TRBV6-6 and TRBJ2-7; 7 bases are a match to TRBD2. Unmatched junction bases numbered 7, after V lost 5 bases and J lost 6 bases. The CDR3 consists of 13 residues. CDR1 is MNHNY and CDR2 is SVGAGI in the germline V gene (reference sequence). The CDR3 DNA follows: TGTGCCAGCAGTCCGGGGGGAGGGCCCGAGCAGTACTTC. This gives the protein CASSPGGGPEQYF.

V gene TRBV6-1 combines with J gene TRBJ2-3; TRBD2 is a possible D gene (6 bases). CDR1 is MNHNS and CDR2 is SASEGT in the germline V gene. This CDR3 contains 14 residues. With 6 bases removed from V and 1 base from J, the gap between germline ends came to 11 bases. DNA of the CDR3: TGTGCCAGCAGGAACGGGGGTGGCACAGATACGCAGTATTTT. It specifies CASRNGGGTDTQYF.

CDR3 loop: CAWSVRGTMNTEAFF. CDR3 DNA sequence: TGTGCCTGGAGTGTACGGGGAACAATGAACACTGAAGCTTTCTTT. The rearrangement joins TRBV30 to TRBJ1-1; D not resolved. The CDR3 runs to 15 residues. Germline V gives CDR1 GTSNPN, CDR2 SVGIG (reference sequence). The germline V and J ends were trimmed by 0 bases and 0 bases, with 11 bases remaining between them.

V gene TRBV29-1 combines with J gene TRBJ2-7; TRBD1 or TRBD2 may be the D gene (6 bases each). Deletions cut 2 bases from V and 7 bases from J, with 12 bases between. CDR3 length equals 12 residues. The germline V gene encodes CDR1 SQVTM and CDR2 ANQGSEA. As DNA, the CDR3 is TGCAGCGTTGAACCGGGGGCGGGAGAGCAGTACTTC. Protein sequence: CSVEPGAGEQYF.

J is TRBJ1-3 and V is TRBV28, with 7 bases matching TRBD1. The CDR3 extends over 17 amino acids. J gave up 2 bases and V 4 bases, and 11 bases lay outside the gene matches. The germline gives CDR1 MDHEN, CDR2 SYDVKM. The CDR3 nucleotides read TGTGCCAGCAGTTCCCCTTCTTTGACAGGGACTGGAAACACCATATATTTT. It is translated as CASSSPSLTGTGNTIYF.

Only a few counts were recorded for this clone. The CDR3 coding sequence is TGTGCCAGCAGCCAACATAGCAATCAGCCCCAGCATTTT. Protein sequence: CASSQHSNQPQHF. The chain links TRBV7-2 to TRBJ1-5, with no clear D. Germline V gene lookup returns CDR1 SGHTA and CDR2 FQGNSA. V was pared by 5 bases and J by 0 bases, with 5 bases between. The CDR3 runs to 13 residues.

CDR3 amino acids: CASSIGGTGASTGYTF. The CDR3 DNA sequence: TGTGCCAGTAGTATAGGAGGGACAGGAGCCTCTACTGGCTACACCTTC. This sequence joins TRBV19 and TRBJ1-2; TRBD1 matches at 8 bases. The junction had 11 bases not matched to a gene; V was cut back by 1 base and J by 7 bases. In germline, CDR1 is LNHDA, CDR2 SQIVND (reference sequence). The length of the CDR3 is 16 residues.

A note on this clone: Within the sample, other DNA sequences also encode this same CDR3. This chain connects TRBV9 to TRBJ2-7; D gene uncertain. This CDR3 comprises 11 residues. Deletions cut 2 bases from V and 4 bases from J, with 4 bases between. Germline CDR1 and CDR2: SGDLS and YYNGEE. The CDR3 coding sequence is TGTGCCAGCAGCGTCTTATACGAGCAGTACTTC. Translation: CASSVLYEQYF.